A selection of T cell receptor beta chains follows, all from one sample in a study of long-term antiretroviral therapy in people with HIV. This table comes from immunoSEQ multiplex PCR, and its TCRdb copy is limited to in-frame clones, with some not included. The sample contains about 14,000 clones, roughly 82% of which appear only once. The specimen was unsorted PBMCs, collected 0.4 years after starting antiretroviral therapy. Receptor source: a man in his thirties or forties with HIV. CDR3s include the opening cysteine and the closing phenylalanine or tryptophan. D genes are given only for firm matches. A clone size is listed for some rows: how often the clone was seen (once, few, many), or a class if it is expanded.

j_gene: TRBJ2-1; v_gene: TRBV5-6; abundance: -; d_gene: TRBD1; CDR3aa: CASSYSDRDNEQFF; CDR3nt: TGTGCCAGCAGCTATTCGGACAGGGACAATGAGCAGTTCTTC
j_gene: TRBJ2-2; v_gene: TRBV21-1; abundance: -; d_gene: -; CDR3aa: CASRGGANTGELFF; CDR3nt: TGTGCCAGCCGAGGGGGGGCGAACACCGGGGAGCTGTTTTTT
j_gene: TRBJ2-7; v_gene: TRBV7-2; abundance: -; d_gene: -; CDR3aa: CASSYAQGSYEQYF; CDR3nt: TGTGCCAGCAGCTACGCACAGGGTTCCTACGAGCAGTACTTC
j_gene: TRBJ1-5; v_gene: TRBV4-1; abundance: medium-sized; d_gene: -; CDR3aa: CASSQAASHDQPQHF; CDR3nt: TGCGCCAGCAGCCAAGCAGCGAGCCACGATCAGCCCCAGCATTTT
j_gene: TRBJ2-7; v_gene: TRBV7-2; abundance: -; d_gene: -; CDR3aa: CASSLAGDSYEQYF; CDR3nt: TGTGCCAGCAGCTTAGCAGGAGACAGCTACGAGCAGTACTTC
j_gene: TRBJ2-1; v_gene: TRBV10-2; abundance: -; d_gene: -; CDR3aa: CASTEDNEQFF; CDR3nt: TGCGCCAGCACGGAAGACAATGAGCAGTTCTTC
j_gene: TRBJ1-3; v_gene: TRBV25-1; abundance: few; d_gene: -; CDR3aa: CASHRGDISSSGNTIYF; CDR3nt: TGTGCCAGCCATCGTGGCGACATTTCTTCATCTGGAAACACCATATATTTT
j_gene: TRBJ2-7; v_gene: TRBV6-5; abundance: few; d_gene: TRBD1; CDR3aa: CASSYGTDNYEQYF; CDR3nt: TGTGCCAGCAGTTACGGGACAGACAACTACGAGCAGTACTTC
j_gene: TRBJ2-7; v_gene: TRBV6-6; abundance: -; d_gene: -; CDR3aa: CASSYGDNYEQYF; CDR3nt: TGTGCCAGCAGTTATGGAGATAACTACGAGCAGTACTTC
j_gene: TRBJ1-2; v_gene: TRBV11-3; abundance: -; d_gene: TRBD1; CDR3aa: CASSLAGQGANYGYTF; CDR3nt: TGTGCCAGCAGCTTAGCCGGACAGGGAGCTAACTATGGCTACACCTTC
j_gene: TRBJ1-3; v_gene: TRBV9; abundance: few; d_gene: -; CDR3aa: CASSVGAEETTIYF; CDR3nt: TGTGCCAGCAGCGTAGGGGCAGAGGAGACCACCATATATTTT
j_gene: TRBJ2-2; v_gene: TRBV30; abundance: -; d_gene: -; CDR3aa: CAWSGGVTGELFF; CDR3nt: TGTGCCTGGAGTGGGGGGGTCACCGGGGAGCTGTTTTTT
j_gene: TRBJ2-1; v_gene: TRBV6-5; abundance: -; d_gene: -; CDR3aa: CASIAYNEQFF; CDR3nt: TGTGCCAGCATCGCCTACAATGAGCAGTTCTTC
j_gene: TRBJ1-3; v_gene: TRBV7-9; abundance: -; d_gene: -; CDR3aa: CASSLARGSGNTIYF; CDR3nt: TGTGCCAGCAGCTTAGCGAGGGGATCTGGAAACACCATATATTTT
j_gene: TRBJ1-1; v_gene: TRBV25-1; abundance: -; d_gene: -; CDR3aa: CASSEAGGAFF; CDR3nt: TGTGCCAGCAGCGAGGCGGGGGGGGCTTTCTTT
j_gene: TRBJ1-5; v_gene: TRBV9; abundance: once; d_gene: -; CDR3aa: CASSVGPGGSNQPQHF; CDR3nt: TGTGCCAGCAGCGTAGGGCCCGGGGGCAGCAATCAGCCCCAGCATTTT
j_gene: TRBJ1-2; v_gene: TRBV28; abundance: -; d_gene: -; CDR3aa: CASSPRPLLYGYTF; CDR3nt: TGTGCCAGCAGCCCCCGTCCCCTTCTCTATGGCTACACCTTC
j_gene: TRBJ1-1; v_gene: TRBV21-1; abundance: -; d_gene: -; CDR3aa: CASSNRGRGVNTEAFF; CDR3nt: TGTGCCAGCAGCAACAGGGGGCGGGGGGTGAACACTGAAGCTTTCTTT
j_gene: TRBJ1-2; v_gene: TRBV11-2; abundance: -; d_gene: TRBD1; CDR3aa: CASSSRQGYYGYTF; CDR3nt: TGTGCCAGCAGCTCACGACAGGGGTACTATGGCTACACCTTC
j_gene: TRBJ2-5; v_gene: TRBV9; abundance: -; d_gene: TRBD2; CDR3aa: CASSGSSGRYETQYF; CDR3nt: TGTGCCAGCAGCGGAAGTAGCGGGAGATATGAGACCCAGTACTTC
j_gene: TRBJ2-7; v_gene: TRBV7-9; abundance: few; d_gene: -; CDR3aa: CASSSPQGRSYEQYF; CDR3nt: TGTGCCAGCAGCTCCCCGCAGGGGCGCTCCTACGAGCAGTACTTC
j_gene: TRBJ2-3; v_gene: TRBV12-5; abundance: -; d_gene: -; CDR3aa: CASGLTISSTDTQYF; CDR3nt: TGTGCTAGTGGTTTGACTATCTCTAGCACAGATACGCAGTATTTT
j_gene: TRBJ1-2; v_gene: TRBV7-9; abundance: few; d_gene: TRBD1; CDR3aa: CASSLVTGFGNGYTF; CDR3nt: TGTGCCAGCAGCTTAGTGACAGGGTTCGGTAATGGCTACACCTTC
j_gene: TRBJ2-7; v_gene: TRBV11-2; abundance: -; d_gene: -; CDR3aa: CASSLKLPFGEQYF; CDR3nt: TGTGCCAGCAGCTTAAAACTTCCCTTCGGCGAGCAGTACTTC
j_gene: TRBJ2-3; v_gene: TRBV12-5; abundance: -; d_gene: TRBD2; CDR3aa: CASGLEGLGGDTQYF; CDR3nt: TGTGCTAGTGGTTTGGAGGGACTAGGGGGAGATACGCAGTATTTT
j_gene: TRBJ1-2; v_gene: TRBV5-6; abundance: once; d_gene: -; CDR3aa: CASSTRSSGYGYTF; CDR3nt: TGTGCCAGCAGCACTCGCAGTTCTGGCTATGGCTACACCTTC
j_gene: TRBJ2-5; v_gene: TRBV5-1; abundance: -; d_gene: -; CDR3aa: CASSHTGTNRRGQETQYF; CDR3nt: TGCGCCAGCAGCCATACCGGGACCAACCGTAGAGGCCAAGAGACCCAGTACTTC
j_gene: TRBJ1-4; v_gene: TRBV5-5; abundance: -; d_gene: -; CDR3aa: CASSFRSPSSQVNEKLFF; CDR3nt: TGTGCCAGCAGCTTCCGTTCCCCCTCATCCCAGGTGAATGAAAAACTGTTTTTT
j_gene: TRBJ2-7; v_gene: TRBV27; abundance: -; d_gene: -; CDR3aa: CASSLSGLGLGEQYF; CDR3nt: TGTGCCAGCAGTTTATCGGGCCTGGGGCTGGGCGAGCAGTACTTC
j_gene: TRBJ2-2; v_gene: TRBV29-1; abundance: -; d_gene: -; CDR3aa: CSVEADSGELFF; CDR3nt: TGCAGCGTTGAAGCGGACAGCGGGGAGCTGTTTTTT
j_gene: TRBJ2-1; v_gene: TRBV15; abundance: -; d_gene: TRBD2; CDR3aa: CATSRDRGAYNEQFF; CDR3nt: TGTGCCACCAGCAGAGACCGGGGGGCCTACAATGAGCAGTTCTTC
j_gene: TRBJ1-2; v_gene: TRBV10-1; abundance: -; d_gene: -; CDR3aa: CASSENPAAFYDGYTF; CDR3nt: TGCGCCAGCAGTGAGAACCCGGCAGCGTTTTACGATGGCTACACCTTC
j_gene: TRBJ1-2; v_gene: TRBV28; abundance: -; d_gene: TRBD1; CDR3aa: CASSRQGGDGYTF; CDR3nt: TGTGCCAGCAGTCGACAGGGGGGAGATGGCTACACCTTC
j_gene: TRBJ2-5; v_gene: TRBV5-1; abundance: -; d_gene: -; CDR3aa: CASSLAGETQYF; CDR3nt: TGCGCCAGCAGCTTGGCCGGGGAGACCCAGTACTTC
j_gene: TRBJ2-2; v_gene: TRBV15; abundance: -; d_gene: TRBD1; CDR3aa: CATDITGQGHTGELFF; CDR3nt: TGTGCCACCGACATAACGGGACAGGGGCACACCGGGGAGCTGTTTTTT
j_gene: TRBJ2-5; v_gene: TRBV7-2; abundance: -; d_gene: -; CDR3aa: CASSLVFHKYF; CDR3nt: TGTGCCAGCAGCTTAGTTTTCCACAAGTACTTC
j_gene: TRBJ2-7; v_gene: TRBV4-1; abundance: -; d_gene: TRBD1; CDR3aa: CASSPGQGMGEQYF; CDR3nt: TGCGCCAGCAGCCCCGGACAGGGGATGGGAGAGCAGTACTTC
j_gene: TRBJ2-7; v_gene: TRBV11-2; abundance: -; d_gene: TRBD2; CDR3aa: CASSSGLAYEQYF; CDR3nt: TGTGCCAGCAGCTCGGGACTAGCTTACGAGCAGTACTTC
j_gene: TRBJ2-1; v_gene: TRBV7-8; abundance: -; d_gene: -; CDR3aa: CASSPLSGGEYNEQFF; CDR3nt: TGTGCCAGCAGCCCCCTTTCCGGGGGAGAATACAATGAGCAGTTCTTC
j_gene: TRBJ1-3; v_gene: TRBV9; abundance: -; d_gene: -; CDR3aa: CASSVDATDSGNTIYF; CDR3nt: TGTGCCAGCAGCGTAGACGCGACAGACTCTGGAAACACCATATATTTT
j_gene: TRBJ2-7; v_gene: TRBV15; abundance: -; d_gene: -; CDR3aa: CATSREKGFSSYEQYF; CDR3nt: TGTGCCACCAGCAGAGAAAAGGGCTTTTCCTCCTACGAGCAGTACTTC
j_gene: TRBJ2-5; v_gene: TRBV30; abundance: -; d_gene: TRBD2; CDR3aa: CAWSLGGAQETQYF; CDR3nt: TGTGCCTGGAGCCTCGGGGGGGCCCAAGAGACCCAGTACTTC
j_gene: TRBJ2-1; v_gene: TRBV6-5; abundance: -; d_gene: TRBD2; CDR3aa: CATTRAGLADNEQFF; CDR3nt: TGTGCCACCACCAGAGCGGGACTAGCGGACAATGAGCAGTTCTTC
j_gene: TRBJ2-7; v_gene: TRBV2; abundance: -; d_gene: -; CDR3aa: CASSEGDGGTNEQYF; CDR3nt: TGTGCCAGCAGTGAAGGAGACGGTGGAACCAACGAGCAGTACTTC
j_gene: TRBJ2-1; v_gene: TRBV4-1; abundance: -; d_gene: TRBD2; CDR3aa: CASSGGAYNEQFF; CDR3nt: TGCGCCAGCAGCGGGGGGGCCTACAATGAGCAGTTCTTC
j_gene: TRBJ1-2; v_gene: TRBV6-4; abundance: -; d_gene: TRBD1; CDR3aa: CASSDTPQGATYGYTF; CDR3nt: TGTGCCAGCAGTGACACTCCACAGGGGGCGACCTATGGCTACACCTTC
j_gene: TRBJ2-1; v_gene: TRBV27; abundance: -; d_gene: TRBD2; CDR3aa: CATSSLLVGLAGANEQFF; CDR3nt: TGTGCCACCAGTTCGCTGTTAGTTGGACTAGCGGGAGCCAATGAGCAGTTCTTC
j_gene: TRBJ2-1; v_gene: TRBV10-3; abundance: -; d_gene: -; CDR3aa: CAISQSDEQFF; CDR3nt: TGTGCCATCAGTCAGAGCGATGAGCAGTTCTTC